This TCR beta chain was retrieved from a study of blood T cell repertoires in COVID-19. About the study: Collection of acute and convalescent COVID-19 samples took place in the United States, Italy and Spain.

Original analysis: Quantification of nucleated cells was approximated via reference gene primer amplification. Profiled with immunoSEQ multiplex PCR; TCRdb holds only in-frame clones, not every one. V and J calls and clone size follow that table, whereas D and trimming were derived from the DNA. This sample has approximately 330,000 clones, with 80% to 90% found just once. Clinical histories supplied by participants themselves formed the basis of cohort assignment. V lost 8 bases to trimming and J lost 1 base; unmatched junction nucleotides: 6. CDR1 is LGHNA and CDR2 is YSLEER in the germline V gene. The CDR3 sequence is 15 residues long.

The TCR was taken from a middle-aged woman with acute COVID-19. The V call is TRBV4-3, the J call TRBJ2-3; 10 bases line up with TRBD2. Sequencing was carried out using PBMCs or T cells enriched from blood (not recorded which). The CDR3 bases are TGCGCCAGCGCTCCCGGGACTAGCGGCACAGATACGCAGTATTTT. It specifies CASAPGTSGTDTQYF.